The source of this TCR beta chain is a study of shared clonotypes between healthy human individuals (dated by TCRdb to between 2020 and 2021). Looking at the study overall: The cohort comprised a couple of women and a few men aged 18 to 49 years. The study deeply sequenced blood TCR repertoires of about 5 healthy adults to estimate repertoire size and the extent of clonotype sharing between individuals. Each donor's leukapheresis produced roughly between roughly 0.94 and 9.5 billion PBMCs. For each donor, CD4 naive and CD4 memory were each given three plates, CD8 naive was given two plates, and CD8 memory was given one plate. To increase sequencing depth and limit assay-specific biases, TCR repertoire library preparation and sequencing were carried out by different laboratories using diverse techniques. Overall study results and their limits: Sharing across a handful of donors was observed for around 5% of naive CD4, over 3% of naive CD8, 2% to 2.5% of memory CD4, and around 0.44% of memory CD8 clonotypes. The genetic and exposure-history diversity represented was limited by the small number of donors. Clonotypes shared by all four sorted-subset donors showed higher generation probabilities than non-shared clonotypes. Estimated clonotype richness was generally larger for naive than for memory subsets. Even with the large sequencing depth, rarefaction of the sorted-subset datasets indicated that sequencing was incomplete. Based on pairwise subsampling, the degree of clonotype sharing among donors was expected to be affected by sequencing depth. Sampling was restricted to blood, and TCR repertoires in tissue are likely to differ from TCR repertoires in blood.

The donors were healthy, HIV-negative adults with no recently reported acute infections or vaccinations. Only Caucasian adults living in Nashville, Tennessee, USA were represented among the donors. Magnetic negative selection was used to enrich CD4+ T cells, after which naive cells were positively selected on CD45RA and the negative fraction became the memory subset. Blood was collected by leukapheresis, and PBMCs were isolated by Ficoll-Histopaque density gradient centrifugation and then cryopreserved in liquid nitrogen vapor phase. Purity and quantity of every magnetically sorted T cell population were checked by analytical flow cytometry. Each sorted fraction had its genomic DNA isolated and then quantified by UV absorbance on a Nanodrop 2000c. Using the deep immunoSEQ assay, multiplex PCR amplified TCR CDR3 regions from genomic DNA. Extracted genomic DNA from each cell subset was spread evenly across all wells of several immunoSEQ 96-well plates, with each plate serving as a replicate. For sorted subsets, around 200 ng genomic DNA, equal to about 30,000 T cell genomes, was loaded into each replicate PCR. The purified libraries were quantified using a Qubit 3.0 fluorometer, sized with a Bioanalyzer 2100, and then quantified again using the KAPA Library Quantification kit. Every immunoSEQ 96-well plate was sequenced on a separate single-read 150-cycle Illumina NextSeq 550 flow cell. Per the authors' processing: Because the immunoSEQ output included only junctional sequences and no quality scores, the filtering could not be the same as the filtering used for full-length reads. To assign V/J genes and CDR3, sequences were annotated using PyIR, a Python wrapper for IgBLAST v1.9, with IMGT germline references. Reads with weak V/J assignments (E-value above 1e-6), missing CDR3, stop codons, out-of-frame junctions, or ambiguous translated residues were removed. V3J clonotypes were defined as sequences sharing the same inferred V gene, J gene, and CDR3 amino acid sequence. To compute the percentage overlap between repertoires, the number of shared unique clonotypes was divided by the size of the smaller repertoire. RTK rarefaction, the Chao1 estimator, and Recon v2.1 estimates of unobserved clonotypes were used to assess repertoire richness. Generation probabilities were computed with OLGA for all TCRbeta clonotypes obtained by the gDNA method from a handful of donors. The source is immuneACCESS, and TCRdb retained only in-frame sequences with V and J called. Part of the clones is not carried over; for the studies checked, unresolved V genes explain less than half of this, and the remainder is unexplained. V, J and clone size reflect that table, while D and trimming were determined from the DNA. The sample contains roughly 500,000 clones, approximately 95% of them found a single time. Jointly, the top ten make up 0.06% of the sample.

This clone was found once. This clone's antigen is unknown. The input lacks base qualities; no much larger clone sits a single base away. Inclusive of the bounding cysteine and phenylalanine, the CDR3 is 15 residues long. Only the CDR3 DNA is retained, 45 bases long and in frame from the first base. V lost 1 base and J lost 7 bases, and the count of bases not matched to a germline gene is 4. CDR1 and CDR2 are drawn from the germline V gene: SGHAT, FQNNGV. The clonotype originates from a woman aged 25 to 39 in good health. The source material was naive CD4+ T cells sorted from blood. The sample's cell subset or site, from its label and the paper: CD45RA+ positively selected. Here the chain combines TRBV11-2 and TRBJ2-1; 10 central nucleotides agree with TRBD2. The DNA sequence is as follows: TGTGCCAGCAGCTTAGTGGGACTAGCGTGGAATGAGCAGTTCTTC. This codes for CASSLVGLAWNEQFF.